This T cell receptor beta chain derives from a study of cytomegalovirus exposure and HLA in healthy donors. About the research overall: Within the Caucasian-associated ancestry cluster were roughly 82% of the roughly 360 genotyped donors.

This CDR3 comprises 17 residues. The germline V gene has CDR1 SGDLS and CDR2 YYNGEE. Trimming took off 2 bases at V and 7 bases at J, with 24 bases between the two ends. About this clone: The antigen is not known.

Study results and caveats: Immune exposure was documented only through CMV serostatus. Some 150 TCR beta chains were listed as cytomegalovirus-associated.

With 60 Vbeta and 13 Jbeta primers, the PCR was carried out. TCRdb keeps only in-frame clones here, not all; method: immunoSEQ multiplex PCR. The sample has 130,000 to 150,000 clones, around three quarters seen once. The sequenced sample was PBMCs. The receptor comes from a man in his forties in good health and CMV-seropositive. This chain uses TRBV9 with TRBJ1-2; D may be TRBD1 (5 bases). As DNA, the CDR3 is TGTGCCAGCAGCGTGGCCTATAGACAGACGGGTGGTATTGGCTACACCTTC. Its translation is CASSVAYRQTGGIGYTF.